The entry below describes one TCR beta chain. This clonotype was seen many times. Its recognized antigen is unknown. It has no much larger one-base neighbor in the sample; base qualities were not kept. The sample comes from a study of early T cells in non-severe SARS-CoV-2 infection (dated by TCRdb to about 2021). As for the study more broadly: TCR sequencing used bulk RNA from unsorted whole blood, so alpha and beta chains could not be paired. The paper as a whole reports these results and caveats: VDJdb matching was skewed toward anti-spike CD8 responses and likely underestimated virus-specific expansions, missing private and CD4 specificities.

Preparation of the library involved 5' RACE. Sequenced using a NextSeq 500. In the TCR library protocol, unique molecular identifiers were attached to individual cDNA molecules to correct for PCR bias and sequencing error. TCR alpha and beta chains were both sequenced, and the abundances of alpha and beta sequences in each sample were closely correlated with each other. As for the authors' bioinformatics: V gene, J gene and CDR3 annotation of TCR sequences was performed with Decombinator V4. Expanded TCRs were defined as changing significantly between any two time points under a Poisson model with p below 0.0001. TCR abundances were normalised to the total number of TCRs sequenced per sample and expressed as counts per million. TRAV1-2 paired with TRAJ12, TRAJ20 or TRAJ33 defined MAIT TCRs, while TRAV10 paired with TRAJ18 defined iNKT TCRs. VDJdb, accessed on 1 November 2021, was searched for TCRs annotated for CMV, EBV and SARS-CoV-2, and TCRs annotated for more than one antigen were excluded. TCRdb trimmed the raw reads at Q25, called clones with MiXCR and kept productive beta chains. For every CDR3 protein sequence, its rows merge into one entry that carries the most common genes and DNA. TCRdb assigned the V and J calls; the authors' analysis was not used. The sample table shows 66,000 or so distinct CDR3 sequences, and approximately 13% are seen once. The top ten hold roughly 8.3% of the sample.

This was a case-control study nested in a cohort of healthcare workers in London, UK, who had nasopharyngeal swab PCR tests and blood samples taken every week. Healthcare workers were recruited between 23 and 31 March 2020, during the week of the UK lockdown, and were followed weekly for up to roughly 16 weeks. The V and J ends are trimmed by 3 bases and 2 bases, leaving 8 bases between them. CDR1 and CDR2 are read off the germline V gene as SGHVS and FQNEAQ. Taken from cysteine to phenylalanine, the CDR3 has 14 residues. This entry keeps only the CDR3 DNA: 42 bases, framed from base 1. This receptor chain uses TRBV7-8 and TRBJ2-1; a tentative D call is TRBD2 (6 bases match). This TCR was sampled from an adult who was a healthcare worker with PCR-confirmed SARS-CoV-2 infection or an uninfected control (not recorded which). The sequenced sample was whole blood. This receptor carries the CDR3 CASSFSGTYNEQFF. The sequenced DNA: TGTGCCAGCAGCTTTAGCGGTACCTACAATGAGCAGTTCTTC.